Each of the 7 T cell receptor beta chains below was sequenced from the same sample in a study of T cell responses to AZD1222 COVID-19 vaccine. Produced via immunoSEQ multiplex PCR; TCRdb's table is partial and in-frame only. The sample lists 90,000 to 130,000 clones, 80% to 95% occurring once. This material consisted of peripheral blood, taken on day 0 of AZD1222 vaccination. These receptor sequences come from an adult in good health.

This clone was seen a single time. The chain carries TRBV29-1 and TRBJ1-2; D is perhaps TRBD1 (6 bases). This CDR3 contains 11 residues. Trimming cost V 3 bases and J 6 bases, with 8 bases left between them. Germline values: CDR1 SQVTM, CDR2 ANQGSEA. The CDR3 is CSVDRGDGYTF. For the CDR3, the DNA is TGCAGCGTTGATAGGGGGGATGGCTACACCTTC. Looking up the rest from reference TRBV29-1 and TRBJ1-2 gives the full variable domain: SAVISQKPSRDICQRGTSLTIQCQVDSQVTMMFWYRQQPGQSLTLIATANQGSEATYESGFVIDKFPISRPNLTFSTLTVSNMSPEDSSIYLCSVDRGDGYTFGSGTRLTVV.

The table lists this clone with a few counts. CDR3 sequence: CASSEGTGAISGNTIYF. The CDR3 DNA sequence: TGTGCCAGCAGTGAAGGGACAGGGGCCATCTCTGGAAACACCATATATTTT. The rearrangement links TRBV6-1 to TRBJ1-3, with TRBD1 identical over 9 bases. V was clipped by 1 base and J by 0 bases; unmatched bases: 4. CDR1 is MNHNS and CDR2 is SASEGT in the germline V gene. This CDR3 has 17 residues.

The V gene is TRBV10-3, the J gene TRBJ1-1, with TRBD1 identical over 8 bases. Trimming cost V 10 bases and J 6 bases; bases outside gene matches: 10. This CDR3 has 13 residues. Per germline, CDR1 ENHRY and CDR2 SYGVKD. CDR3 in DNA: TGTGCCACCTCAAAGGACAGGGTGGCTGAAGCTTTCTTT. This gives the protein CATSKDRVAEAFF.

The gene calls are TRBV5-5 and TRBJ1-5; 12 positions match TRBD1. The CDR3 length is 17 residues. Trimming took 4 bases from V and 6 from J; bases not matched to a gene: 11. CDR1 and CDR2 (germline): SGHKS, YYEKEE (reference sequence). The CDR3 nucleotides are TGTGCCAGCAGCCGGGAGGGACAGGGGGCGACATTTCAGCCCCAGCATTTT. The encoded protein is CASSREGQGATFQPQHF.

This clone appeared once. This rearrangement joins TRBV10-2 to TRBJ2-3, with D possibly matching TRBD1 (6 bases). V was trimmed by 5 bases and J by 0 bases, leaving 9 bases between them. The CDR3 length is 14 residues. The V gene's germline CDR1 is WSHSY and CDR2 SAAADI. CDR3 sequence: CASSTGTSTDTQYF. The DNA of the CDR3 is TGCGCCAGCAGTACAGGGACCAGCACAGATACGCAGTATTTT.

The chain is built from TRBV20-1 and TRBJ1-2, with D unclear. Trimming cost V 6 bases and J 7 bases, with 12 bases left between them. Germline assignment: CDR1 DFQATT and CDR2 SNEGSKA (reference sequence). CDR3 length equals 11 residues. The CDR3 DNA is TGCAGTGCCCCGTCGGAGGGTGGCTACACCTTC. It codes for CSAPSEGGYTF.

This sequence joins TRBV28 and TRBJ1-5, with a tentative D call TRBD1 (5 bases). The CDR3 has 16 amino acids. Germline V gives CDR1 MDHEN, CDR2 SYDVKM. Trimming removed 5 bases from V and 2 bases from J, with 16 bases in between. DNA for the CDR3: TGTGCCAGCAGTGACCCCCAGGGAGGAGGCAATCAGCCCCAGCATTTT. Translated, it gives CASSDPQGGGNQPQHF.